Here is one TCR beta chain with its context. Its specificity is unknown. Profiling relied on immunoSEQ multiplex PCR, and the TCRdb table lists in-frame clones only, not all of them. The sample carries roughly 90,000 clones, roughly 85% recorded once. The sample comes from a study of OX40 agonist ivuxolimab in advanced cancers. Turning to the study itself: Ivuxolimab doses were 0.01, 0.1, 0.3, 1.5, 3 or 10 mg/kg every 2 weeks. The group had a mean age of around 60 years, ranged from 23 to 79, and was 80% to 90% male.

General observations from the study: The study found that CD8+ T cells averaged more expanded clones than CD4+.

Per germline, CDR1 KGHSH and CDR2 LQKENI. The CDR3 loop spans 14 amino acids. Trimming took 6 bases from V and 4 from J; bases not matched to a gene: 7. This specimen consisted of CD4+ or CD8+ T cells sorted from blood, obtained in a trial of the OX40 agonist ivuxolimab. The TCR sequence derives from an adult with an advanced solid tumor such as melanoma, head and neck, liver or kidney cancer. The chain employs TRBV18 and TRBJ2-5; TRBD1 matches 8 bases. For the CDR3, the DNA is TGTGCCAGCTCGCGGACAGGGTACGCAGAGACCCAGTACTTC. This encodes CASSRTGYAETQYF.